The rows below give T cell receptor beta chains drawn from one sample of a study of OX40 agonist ivuxolimab in advanced cancers. The method was immunoSEQ multiplex PCR; TCRdb's version includes in-frame clones alone and lacks a portion of them. The table has 60,000 to 65,000 clones, about 90% seen once. Sequencing was performed on CD4+ or CD8+ T cells sorted from blood, taken in a trial of the OX40 agonist ivuxolimab. The receptors come from an adult with an advanced solid tumor such as melanoma, head and neck, liver or kidney cancer. CDR3s include the opening cysteine and the closing phenylalanine or tryptophan. A D gene is named only where the DNA matches it firmly. Clone sizes are given selectively: once, few, many, or a class where the clone is expanded.

V	J	size	D	DNA	CDR3
TRBV9	TRBJ2-5	.	TRBD2	TGTGCCAGCAGCTCCCGTGAAGCGGGAGCGCCGTTACTATCTGGAGAGACCCAGTACTTC	CASSSREAGAPLLSGETQYF
TRBV9	TRBJ1-3	once	TRBD1	TGTGCCAGCAGCTTTCAGGGGGCTTACTCTGGAAACACCATATATTTT	CASSFQGAYSGNTIYF
TRBV11-2	TRBJ2-7	.	.	TGTGCCAGCAGCTTAGCGCCCTTGGGGTCCTACGAGCAGTACTTC	CASSLAPLGSYEQYF
TRBV11-2	TRBJ1-1	.	.	TGTGCCAGCAGCGTTGGGTCGGGCAATAGGGCTGAAGCTTTCTTT	CASSVGSGNRAEAFF
TRBV7-2	TRBJ1-2	.	TRBD1	TGTGCCAGCAGCGCAGGACAGGGGGCGATCTATGGCTACACCTTC	CASSAGQGAIYGYTF
TRBV6-1	TRBJ2-3	.	.	TGTGCCAGCAGAACGGGGCGCACAGATACGCAGTATTTT	CASRTGRTDTQYF
TRBV27	TRBJ1-2	.	TRBD1	TGTGCCAGCAGTTGGGACAGGGGTGACTATGGCTACACCTTC	CASSWDRGDYGYTF
TRBV6-6	TRBJ1-2	.	TRBD1	TGTGCCAGCAGTCCTGCGGTCGGGACAGGGAATGGCTACACCTTC	CASSPAVGTGNGYTF
TRBV15	TRBJ2-7	once	TRBD1	TGTGCCACCAGCAGGGCTTTGCCGGGACAGGGGTACGAGCAGTACTTC	CATSRALPGQGYEQYF
TRBV7-2	TRBJ1-5	.	.	TGTGCCAGCAGCTTATTAGGGGGGGCCAATCAGCCCCAGCATTTT	CASSLLGGANQPQHF
TRBV10-3	TRBJ1-4	.	.	TGTGCCATCAGTGTCGCGGGACGGTTAAATGAAAAACTGTTTTTT	CAISVAGRLNEKLFF
TRBV28	TRBJ1-2	.	.	TGTGCCAGCAGTTTAACAGGGCACTATGGCTACACCTTC	CASSLTGHYGYTF
TRBV5-4	TRBJ2-1	.	.	TGTGCCAGCAGCCCACCGGACGGCAGCTCCTACAATGAGCAGTTCTTC	CASSPPDGSSYNEQFF
TRBV27	TRBJ1-1	.	.	TGTGCCAGCAGTTTATTCCCCGTGATGAACACTGAAGCTTTCTTT	CASSLFPVMNTEAFF
TRBV30	TRBJ2-7	.	TRBD2	TGTGCCTGGAGTCCTTGGGGGCTAGCGGGACCTTCCTACGAGCAGTACTTC	CAWSPWGLAGPSYEQYF
TRBV6-1	TRBJ2-3	.	TRBD2	TGTGCCAGCAGTGTCTCTAGCGGGGCCAGCACAGATACGCAGTATTTT	CASSVSSGASTDTQYF
TRBV27	TRBJ1-1	.	.	TGTGCCAGCAGGGGGGGAACGGCTAACACTGAAGCTTTCTTT	CASRGGTANTEAFF
TRBV14	TRBJ1-6	.	TRBD1	TGTGCCAGCAGCCACAGGGGGCCTAATTCACCCCTCCACTTT	CASSHRGPNSPLHF
TRBV7-2	TRBJ2-1	.	TRBD2	TGTGCCAGCAGCTTTAGCGGGAGGCCCCAGTTCTTC	CASSFSGRPQFF
TRBV30	TRBJ2-2	.	.	TGTGCCTGGAGTCCGCATACCGGGGAGCTGTTTTTT	CAWSPHTGELFF
TRBV6-5	TRBJ2-7	.	TRBD1	TGTGCCAGCAGTCGATTGGACAGGACCTACGAGCAGTACTTC	CASSRLDRTYEQYF
TRBV29-1	TRBJ1-2	.	.	TGCAGCGTTAAAGGACAGTCCTATGGCTACACCTTC	CSVKGQSYGYTF
TRBV18	TRBJ1-2	.	.	TGTGCCAGCTCCCCGCCTTTCAACCCCAACTATGGCTACACCTTC	CASSPPFNPNYGYTF
TRBV13	TRBJ2-5	.	.	TGTGCCAGCAGCTTATTGGAAGAGACCCAGTACTTC	CASSLLEETQYF
TRBV7-9	TRBJ2-4	.	.	TGTGCCAGCAGCTTAGTTCCTGCCAAAAACATTCAGTACTTC	CASSLVPAKNIQYF
TRBV30	TRBJ1-5	.	.	TGTGCCTGGAGTGGCGGGGGAAGTCAGCCCCAGCATTTT	CAWSGGGSQPQHF
TRBV29-1	TRBJ2-7	.	TRBD1	TGCAGCGCTTCCCGGGACAGGGAGGAAGAGCAGTACTTC	CSASRDREEEQYF
TRBV7-9	TRBJ1-2	.	.	TGTGCCAGCAGCGCACAACAGGGCGTCGGCTATGGCTACACCTTC	CASSAQQGVGYGYTF
TRBV5-1	TRBJ2-5	.	TRBD2	TGCGCCAGCAGCTTGATCGGGGGGACTCAAGAGACCCAGTACTTC	CASSLIGGTQETQYF
TRBV6-5	TRBJ2-2	few	.	TGTGCCACCAGCACGGCGGCACCGGAGGAGCTGTTTTTT	CATSTAAPEELFF
TRBV6-5	TRBJ2-7	few	TRBD2	TGTGCCAGCACTGCGACTAGCAGCTACGAGCAGTACTTC	CASTATSSYEQYF
TRBV2	TRBJ1-5	.	.	TGTGCCAGCAGTGAGGACAGCAATAGCAATCAGCCCCAGCATTTT	CASSEDSNSNQPQHF
TRBV5-4	TRBJ2-3	.	.	TGTGCCAGCAGCTCGGGCGGGGGCTCCACAGATACGCAGTATTTT	CASSSGGGSTDTQYF
TRBV5-4	TRBJ2-3	.	TRBD2	TGTGCCAGCAGGGCCGGGACTAGCGGGAGGTTTGATACTAGCACAGATACGCAGTATTTT	CASRAGTSGRFDTSTDTQYF
TRBV19	TRBJ1-1	.	.	TGTGCCAGTAGTACCTCGGGGGGGAGGAACACTGAAGCTTTCTTT	CASSTSGGRNTEAFF
TRBV5-4	TRBJ2-7	once	TRBD2	TGTGCCAGCAGCTTTGAACTAGCGGTTTCCTACGAGCAGTACTTC	CASSFELAVSYEQYF
TRBV7-9	TRBJ1-2	.	.	TGTGCCAGCAGCTTGCAGGGGCAAGGCTACACCTTC	CASSLQGQGYTF
TRBV27	TRBJ2-2	.	.	TGTGCCAGCAGTTTAGGTGTTTTCGGGGAGCTGTTTTTT	CASSLGVFGELFF